The subject of this entry is one TCR beta chain. This sample is drawn from a study of molecular identifiers for immune sequencing clone quantification. V lost 3 bases, J lost 2 bases, and 15 bases stayed unmatched. Germline CDR1 SGHRS, CDR2 YFSETQ. There are 20 residues in the CDR3. TCRdb passed the PCR reads through MiXCR, listing each CDR3 protein once. The table lists about 510,000 distinct CDR3 sequences, over 20% of them singletons, with 0.84% in the top ten. Material: naive CD8+ T cells from blood, with Jurkat cell RNA spiked in. Subset noted: FACS-sorted CD8+CD4-CCR7+CD45RA+ naive T cells. This clonotype was obtained from a human donor in good health. Some libraries in this study had Jurkat cell RNA spiked in. The rearrangement uses TRBV5-1 and TRBJ2-6; TRBD1 aligns across 9 bases. DNA for the CDR3: TGCGCCAGCAGCTCCGGGACAGGGACTATTTGGGATCCTGGGGCCAACGTCCTGACTTTC. This codes for CASSSGTGTIWDPGANVLTF.